The entry that follows covers one TCR beta chain sequence. Its antigen remains unidentified. The CDR3 carries no conserved terminal phenylalanine or tryptophan, so it likely arises from a read error. Regions amplified from RNA transcripts were the TCR beta CDR3 regions. TCR CDR3 underwent first-round RT-PCR with the HTBI primer set. MiXCR, run by TCRdb on the multiplex PCR reads, gives a single entry per CDR3 protein. Of about 620,000 distinct CDR3 sequences in the sample, about 17% were seen once. The germline CDR1 and CDR2 sequences are LNHDA and SQIVND (reference sequence). The germline V and J ends were trimmed by 7 bases and 3 bases, with 18 bases remaining between them. This CDR3 has 15 amino acids. Patients having uncontrolled infection, another autoimmune disease, pregnancy or lactation were not included. The PBMCs had their origin in roughly 9.8 ml of fresh peripheral blood. This sample was included in a study of T cells in Graves' hyperthyroidism and ophthalmopathy. As for the study in general: The authors collected peripheral blood at initial diagnosis, before any treatment.

General study points: Ophthalmopathy was model-predicted a median about 6 months pre-onset.

J is TRBJ1-1 and V is TRBV19; D unclear. The material sequenced was blood. The origin of this receptor is a woman in her 30s with Graves' hyperthyroidism. The DNA of the CDR3 is TGTGCCAGTAAAATTACGGGTACGGGTTACACTGAAGCTTTCCTT. Translation gives CASKITGTGYTEAFL.